This record concerns one T cell receptor beta chain sequence. This specimen comes from a study of control samples from healthy donors and cancer patients. CDR3 size: 15 residues. The germline V and J ends were trimmed by 1 base and 0 bases, with 7 bases remaining between them. From germline, CDR1 is SEHNR and CDR2 FQNEAQ (reference sequence). TCRdb's table, derived via immunoSEQ multiplex PCR, lists solely in-frame clones and lacks some. The table records about 190,000 clones, 91% of them present only once. This clonotype was sampled from a man aged 25-45 years in good health. V gene TRBV7-9 combines with J gene TRBJ1-5; weak D call: TRBD1 (6 bases). Sequencing was performed on blood. The CDR3 here is CASSLEGGSNQPQHF. The CDR3 coding sequence is TGTGCCAGCAGCTTAGAGGGGGGTAGCAATCAGCCCCAGCATTTT.